Shown below are 16 T cell receptor beta chains from a single sample sequenced in a study of CD8+CD57+ T cells in acquired aplastic anemia. CDR3 and TCR beta VDJ profiling relied on genomic DNA as the template. TCRdb ran MiXCR on the reads and lists one entry per CDR3 protein. Altogether some 200,000 distinct CDR3 sequences are present, approximately 35% being singletons, with the ten largest covering 1% to 1.3%. Source material: sorted CD4+, CD8+, or CD8+CD57+ T cells (not recorded which) from PBMCs. The receptors originated from a human donor in good health, serving as a control.

This chain uses TRBV6-5 with TRBJ2-7, with D possibly matching TRBD1 (5 bases). Trimming cost V 0 bases and J 6 bases, with 9 bases left between them. The CDR3 has 13 amino acids. Germline V gene sequence: CDR1 MNHEY, CDR2 SVGAGI. CDR3 region: CASSYSAGLEQYF. DNA for the CDR3: TGTGCCAGCAGTTACTCGGCAGGGCTCGAGCAGTACTTC.

The chain is built from TRBV20-1 and TRBJ1-5; D is unresolved. Deletions cut 1 base from V and 1 base from J, with 2 bases between. There are 12 residues in the CDR3. Per the germline V gene, CDR1 is DFQATT and CDR2 is SNEGSKA (reference sequence). CDR3 protein: CSARVSNQPQHF. The CDR3 nucleotides read TGCAGTGCTAGAGTAAGCAATCAGCCCCAGCATTTT.

This clonotype was seen more than once but under ten times. V is TRBV5-1 and J is TRBJ1-1; D may be TRBD1 (6 bases). This CDR3 spans 16 amino acids. The germline V gene encodes CDR1 SGHRS and CDR2 YFSETQ. The V end lost 0 bases, the J end lost 0 bases, and 12 bases lay between the germline ends. This CDR3 is CASSLGGGAVNTEAFF. Written as DNA, the CDR3 is TGCGCCAGCAGCTTGGGTGGGGGGGCCGTGAACACTGAAGCTTTCTTT.

V and J are TRBV15 and TRBJ2-7, with D perhaps matching TRBD2 (6 bases). Trimming took off 1 base at V and 2 bases at J, with 15 bases between the two ends. The germline V gene encodes CDR1 LNHNV and CDR2 YYDKDF (reference sequence). This CDR3 has 16 amino acids. CDR3 amino acids: CATSRGGDSVAYEQYF. The CDR3, as DNA: TGTGCCACCAGCAGAGGGGGGGACTCCGTCGCCTACGAGCAGTACTTC. The full variable domain, completed using reference TRBV15 and TRBJ2-7, is DAMVIQNPRYQVTQFGKPVTLSCSQTLNHNVMYWYQQKSSQAPKLLFHYYDKDFNNEADTPDNFQSRRPNTSFCFLDIRSPGLGDTAMYLCATSRGGDSVAYEQYFGPGTRLTVT.

This clonotype came up a few times. The gene calls are TRBV25-1 and TRBJ2-2; D is uncertain. Deletions cut 3 bases from V and 1 base from J, with 9 bases between. The CDR3 consists of 15 residues. Germline CDR1 reads MGHDK; CDR2 reads SYGVNS. CDR3 residues: CASSETRQNTGELFF. CDR3 nucleotides: TGTGCCAGCAGTGAGACCCGGCAGAACACCGGGGAGCTGTTTTTT.

The chain links TRBV9 to TRBJ1-1; the D gene is possibly TRBD1 (5 bases). The CDR3 totals 15 residues. The germline V gene has CDR1 SGDLS and CDR2 YYNGEE. Trimming took 2 bases from V and 7 from J, leaving 18 bases between them. CDR3: CASSVDSGRYNEAFF. CDR3 nucleotide sequence: TGTGCCAGCAGCGTCGATTCGGGACGGTATAATGAAGCTTTCTTT. Variable domain in full (rest from reference TRBV9 and TRBJ1-1): DSGVTQTPKHLITATGQRVTLRCSPRSGDLSVYWYQQSLDQGLQFLIQYYNGEERAKGNILERFSAQQFPDLHSELNLSSLELGDSALYFCASSVDSGRYNEAFFGQGTRLTVV.

With respect to this clonotype: A much bigger clone sits one base away, suggesting this may be a read error. The rearrangement joins TRBV11-2 to TRBJ1-2; D not certain. The CDR3 loop spans 15 amino acids. CDR1 and CDR2 (germline): SGHAT, FQNNGV. The CDR3 DNA is TGTGTCAGCAGCGCAGACGGAAGAGCAAACTATGGCTACACCTTC. Translating it yields CVSSADGRANYGYTF.

For this clonotype: A much larger clone differs from this one at a single base, so this may be a read error. V gene TRBV6-5 combines with J gene TRBJ1-6; 7 bases agree with TRBD1. Germline CDR1 reads MNHEY; CDR2 reads SVGAGI. The CDR3 consists of 14 residues. This CDR3 reads CASSYKQGGSPLRF. The CDR3 bases are TGTGCCAGCAGTTACAAGCAGGGGGGATCACCCCTCCGCTTT.

This clonotype was seen a few times. The rearrangement uses TRBV2 and TRBJ1-2, with D perhaps TRBD1 (5 bases). The CDR3 is 15 residues long. CDR1 is SNHLY and CDR2 is FYNNEI in the germline V gene. Between the trimmed V and J ends, which lost 5 bases and 4 bases, there was a span of 17 bases. The CDR3 DNA reads TGTGCCAGCAGTTTAAGTGAAGGGGCGTCCTATGGCTACACCTTC. Translated: CASSLSEGASYGYTF.

This clonotype was seen only a few times. This rearrangement joins TRBV7-8 to TRBJ2-7; D not certain. V shed 1 base and J shed 6 bases, with 7 bases lying between them. The CDR3 is 12 amino acids. From germline, CDR1 is SGHVS and CDR2 FQNEAQ. The CDR3, as DNA: TGTGCCAGCAGCTTAGATGGAGCCGAGCAGTACGTC. It specifies CASSLDGAEQYV.

This sequence joins TRBV29-1 and TRBJ2-1, with 7 bases lining up with TRBD1. This CDR3 region has 13 residues. Germline V gene lookup returns CDR1 SQVTM and CDR2 ANQGSEA. V shed 7 bases, J shed 4 bases, and the junction held 7 bases outside the gene matches. CDR3 amino acids: CSAKLQGYNEQFF. The CDR3 coding sequence is TGCAGCGCCAAATTACAGGGGTACAATGAGCAGTTCTTC.

In regard to this clonotype: A read error may explain this, as a much larger clone is one base away. The chain recombines TRBV10-3 with TRBJ1-2; D possibly corresponds to TRBD1 (6 bases). Germline loops: CDR1 ENHRY, CDR2 SYGVKD. The V end lost 6 bases, the J end lost 2 bases, and 13 bases lay between the germline ends. This CDR3 region has 14 residues. The CDR3 here is CAIRGQGMNYGYTF. The DNA of the CDR3 is TGTGCCATCAGGGGACAAGGGATGAACTATGGCTACACCTTC.

This clonotype is a singleton in its sample. V and J are TRBV29-1 and TRBJ1-2; the match to TRBD1 covers 7 bases. The V gene's germline CDR1 is SQVTM and CDR2 ANQGSEA. Trimming took 4 bases from V and 5 from J; bases not matched to a gene: 7. This CDR3 comprises 13 residues. The CDR3 coding sequence is TGCAGCGTTGCGAGGGACAGCTCATATGGCTACACCTTC. Protein product: CSVARDSSYGYTF.

The chain uses TRBV20-1 and TRBJ1-2; D possibly corresponds to TRBD1 (5 bases). Trimming removed 3 bases from V and 2 bases from J, with 19 bases in between. This CDR3 region has 16 residues. Germline V gives CDR1 DFQATT, CDR2 SNEGSKA (reference sequence). CDR3 in amino acids: CSASGKYDGGNYGYTF. CDR3 DNA: TGCAGTGCTAGTGGAAAGTACGACGGGGGGAACTATGGCTACACCTTC.

This clonotype was observed many times. The rearrangement links TRBV12-3 or TRBV12-4 to TRBJ2-5; the D is unclear. The CDR3 length is 13 residues. V was trimmed by 0 bases and J by 7 bases, leaving 9 bases between them. The CDR3 spells CASSLARTGTQYF. DNA for the CDR3: TGTGCCAGCAGTTTAGCCCGAACGGGGACCCAGTACTTC.

This clonotype was picked up a small number of times. The chain is built from TRBV12-3 or TRBV12-4 and TRBJ2-1, with D possibly TRBD1 on 5 matching bases. The CDR3 covers 13 residues. V lost 3 bases, J lost 5 bases, and 8 bases lay in between. The CDR3 spells CASSFLGDNEQFF. For the CDR3, the DNA is TGTGCCAGCAGTTTTTTAGGGGACAATGAGCAGTTCTTC.